This T cell receptor (beta chain) was retrieved from a study of blood T cell repertoires in COVID-19. Study overall: Collection of acute and convalescent COVID-19 samples took place in the United States, Italy and Spain. PBMCs, B-cell-depleted T cells, or T cells were the source of the cDNA or gDNA that made up the material.

The germline gives CDR1 SGHRS, CDR2 YFSETQ. V was trimmed by 4 bases and J by 0 bases, leaving 25 bases between them. There are 19 residues in the CDR3. In the authors' methods: Cell counts per sample came from amplifying reference gene primers. TCRdb keeps only in-frame clones here, not all; method: immunoSEQ multiplex PCR. D and trimming come from the DNA, and the V and J calls and clone size come from that table. The table lists about 380,000 clones, about 89% of them singletons, with 0.95% to 1.5% in the top ten. Source material: peripheral blood. The rearrangement links TRBV5-1 to TRBJ2-5; D possibly corresponds to TRBD2 (5 bases). The receptor was isolated from a man aged 40-49 years with acute or convalescent COVID-19. CDR3 DNA sequence: TGCGCCAGCAGCCCGGGATGGCGGGTTTGGGGAATGTACCAAGAGACCCAGTACTTC. Residues: CASSPGWRVWGMYQETQYF.